Below, 27 T cell receptor beta chains from the same sample are listed, as sequenced in a study of blood T cell repertoires in COVID-19. Libraries were prepared by immunoSEQ multiplex PCR; TCRdb keeps only in-frame clonotypes and omits some of them. The profile shows 350,000 to 500,000 clones, nearly 90% of them singletons. The source material was PBMCs or T cells enriched from blood (not recorded which). The receptors derive from a woman in her late teens or twenties who had been exposed to COVID-19.

The chain employs TRBV11-2 and TRBJ1-6, with no clear D. This CDR3 region has 19 residues. V shed 0 bases and J shed 5 bases, with 20 bases lying between them. Germline V gene data show CDR1 as SGHAT and CDR2 as FQNNGV. CDR3 bases: TGTGCCAGCAGCTTAGATCGGGAGGTTACGGGCATGGATAATTCACCCCTCCACTTT. It yields the protein CASSLDREVTGMDNSPLHF.

This chain joins TRBV18 and TRBJ2-1; 10 positions agree with TRBD2. The CDR3 runs 15 residues. J was trimmed by 5 bases and V by 4 bases; bases with no gene match: 5. CDR1 and CDR2 from the germline V gene are KGHSH and LQKENI. The CDR3 region is CASSRTSGKNNEQFF. The CDR3 coding sequence is TGTGCCAGCTCACGCACTAGCGGGAAGAACAATGAGCAGTTCTTC.

This chain connects TRBV12-3 or TRBV12-4 to TRBJ1-1; the D is unclear. The CDR3 spans 12 residues. V dropped 2 bases and J dropped 8 bases, with 9 bases sitting between them. The CDR3: CASSLNSVEAFF. CDR3 nucleotides: TGTGCCAGCAGTTTAAACAGTGTAGAAGCTTTCTTT.

J is TRBJ2-2 and V is TRBV5-1, with D possibly matching TRBD2 (5 bases). V was shortened by 7 bases and J by 0 bases, with 10 bases between the two germline ends. The CDR3 has 14 residues. Germline values: CDR1 SGHRS, CDR2 YFSETQ. CDR3 DNA sequence: TGCGCCAGCGCCACAGCGGCGAACACCGGGGAGCTGTTTTTT. Translating gives CASATAANTGELFF.

This clone was seen just once. CDR3 DNA sequence: TGTGCCACCAGCAGATCACGGGACAGGGGAGACTATGGCTACACCTTC. Amino acids: CATSRSRDRGDYGYTF. This chain joins TRBV15 and TRBJ1-2; 10 nucleotides match TRBD1. This CDR3 comprises 16 residues. Germline V CDR1 and CDR2: LNHNV, YYDKDF (reference sequence). The trim removed 2 bases at V and 3 bases at J, leaving 6 bases unmatched.

This chain links TRBV5-1 with TRBJ1-6; D perhaps matches TRBD1 (6 bases). The CDR3 sequence is 15 residues long. Trimming pared 3 bases from V and 5 bases from J, leaving 12 bases between. Germline V gene data show CDR1 as SGHRS and CDR2 as YFSETQ. The CDR3 reads CASSWEGENNSPLHF. CDR3 nucleotide sequence: TGCGCCAGCAGCTGGGAGGGGGAGAATAATTCACCCCTCCACTTT.

The chain carries TRBV2 and TRBJ2-5; D is unresolved. Trimming stripped 2 bases from V and 1 base from J, with 11 bases between. This CDR3 region has 15 residues. CDR1 is SNHLY, CDR2 FYNNEI, per germline. CDR3 region: CASSETTPSQETQYF. The CDR3 DNA follows: TGTGCCAGCAGTGAAACTACACCCTCCCAAGAGACCCAGTACTTC.

Written as DNA, the CDR3 is TGTGCCAGCAGTTACTCGGCCCAGGTTAAAAACATTCAGTACTTC. This encodes CASSYSAQVKNIQYF. J is TRBJ2-4 and V is TRBV6-5, with D unresolved. Germline V gives CDR1 MNHEY, CDR2 SVGAGI. Trimming took off 0 bases at V and 4 bases at J, with 10 bases between the two ends. CDR3 length equals 15 residues.

The rearrangement uses TRBV7-9 and TRBJ1-4; D remains unclear. V was cut by 5 bases and J by 1 base, with 8 bases left in between. This CDR3 has 14 residues. CDR1 and CDR2 (germline): SEHNR, FQNEAQ (reference sequence). The DNA for the CDR3 is TGTGCCAGCAGCCTTCGGGTAACTAATGAAAAACTGTTTTTT. The encoded protein is CASSLRVTNEKLFF.

The rearrangement links TRBV5-1 to TRBJ2-7; weak D call: TRBD2 (5 bases). The V gene lost 3 bases and the J gene lost 0 bases, with 10 bases spanning the gap. Germline CDR1 is SGHRS and CDR2 is YFSETQ. The CDR3 covers 14 residues. As DNA, the CDR3 is TGCGCCAGCAGCTACCTAGGGAGCTCCTACGAGCAGTACTTC. This encodes CASSYLGSSYEQYF.

The rearrangement joins TRBV27 to TRBJ2-1; 9 bases line up with TRBD2. The CDR3 length is 13 residues. V lost 6 bases to trimming and J lost 9 bases; unmatched junction nucleotides: 6. In germline, CDR1 is MNHEY, CDR2 SMNVEV (reference sequence). The CDR3 loop is CASRPGLAGEQFF. CDR3 bases: TGTGCCAGCAGACCGGGACTAGCAGGTGAGCAGTTCTTC.

V and J are TRBV11-3 and TRBJ2-2; 8 bases map to TRBD1. Germline-derived CDR1 and CDR2 are SGHNT and YENEEA. The length of the CDR3 is 16 residues. Trimming took 4 bases from V and 1 from J; bases not matched to a gene: 5. DNA of the CDR3: TGTGCCAGCAGCTCGACCGGGACAGGGAACACCGGGGAGCTGTTTTTT. It translates to CASSSTGTGNTGELFF.

The chain recombines TRBV19 with TRBJ1-2; no reliable D call. The CDR3 extends over 14 amino acids. Between the trimmed V and J ends, which lost 6 bases and 8 bases, there was a span of 19 bases. Looked up from germline, CDR1 is LNHDA and CDR2 is SQIVND (reference sequence). CDR3: CASSPQWSAYGYTF. The CDR3 DNA reads as TGTGCCAGTAGCCCACAGTGGTCGGCCTACGGCTACACCTTC.

The chain carries TRBV6-1 and TRBJ1-5, with D hard to call. Trimming took off 1 base at V and 5 bases at J, with 12 bases between the two ends. Per the germline V gene, CDR1 is MNHNS and CDR2 is SASEGT. This CDR3 is built from 15 residues. CDR3 in amino acids: CASSEVYQAYQPQHF. The DNA for the CDR3 is TGTGCCAGCAGTGAAGTTTACCAGGCTTATCAGCCCCAGCATTTT.

This chain links TRBV11-2 with TRBJ1-1; 9 nucleotides agree with TRBD1. Per the germline V gene, CDR1 is SGHAT and CDR2 is FQNNGV. Trimming took 5 bases from V and 5 from J; bases not matched to a gene: 3. This CDR3 contains 13 residues. The CDR3 sequence: CASSHGTGTEAFF. The CDR3 nucleotides are TGTGCCAGCAGCCACGGGACAGGGACTGAAGCTTTCTTT.

V usage is TRBV2 and J usage is TRBJ2-7; 8 bases match TRBD1. The V gene's germline CDR1 is SNHLY and CDR2 FYNNEI. After removal of 3 bases from V and 5 bases from J, the junction contained 9 bases not matched to a gene. The CDR3 consists of 15 residues. The CDR3 loop reads CASSESAGGLNEQYF. DNA of the CDR3: TGTGCCAGCAGTGAGTCCGCAGGGGGCTTGAACGAGCAGTACTTC.

The chain is built from TRBV24-1 and TRBJ2-7; possible D gene TRBD1, 6 bases. CDR1 and CDR2 from the germline V gene are KGHDR and SFDVKD. Trimming pared 1 base from V and 9 bases from J, leaving 9 bases between. The CDR3 sequence is 12 residues long. CDR3 amino acids: CATSDFQGGQYF. The CDR3 nucleotides read TGTGCCACCAGTGATTTTCAAGGGGGGCAGTACTTC.

The V gene is TRBV27, the J gene TRBJ1-6; no definite D call. Germline-derived CDR1 and CDR2 are MNHEY and SMNVEV (reference sequence). V was cut by 4 bases and J by 3 bases, with 16 bases left in between. This CDR3 is built from 17 residues. This CDR3 is CASSSKWREVYNSPLHF. The CDR3 DNA sequence: TGTGCCAGCAGTTCCAAGTGGCGGGAGGTCTATAATTCACCCCTCCACTTT.

The rearrangement uses TRBV28 and TRBJ2-7, with D perhaps TRBD2 (6 bases). Germline assignment: CDR1 MDHEN and CDR2 SYDVKM. The CDR3 extends over 15 amino acids. V lost 3 bases and J lost 1, with 13 bases in between. This CDR3 reads CASSFTGGKSYEQYF. CDR3 DNA: TGTGCCAGCAGTTTTACCGGGGGAAAATCCTACGAGCAGTACTTC. Using reference TRBV28 and TRBJ2-7 for the parts outside the CDR3, the full variable domain is DVKVTQSSRYLVKRTGEKVFLECVQDMDHENMFWYRQDPGLGLRLIYFSYDVKMKEKGDIPEGYSVSREKKERFSLILESASTNQTSMYLCASSFTGGKSYEQYFGPGTRLTVT.

The chain couples TRBV19 to TRBJ2-7, with a weak D call TRBD1 (6 bases). Trimming removed 10 bases at V and 6 bases at J, with 19 bases between. Looked up from germline, CDR1 is LNHDA and CDR2 is SQIVND (reference sequence). The CDR3 is made up of 13 amino acids. The CDR3 is CATQTQGYGEQYF. The CDR3 DNA follows: TGTGCCACCCAAACCCAGGGGTATGGCGAGCAGTACTTC.

V gene TRBV4-2 combines with J gene TRBJ2-5; 7 bases map to TRBD1. J was trimmed by 5 bases and V by 1 base; bases with no gene match: 7. Germline V gene sequence: CDR1 LGHNA, CDR2 YNFKEQ. This CDR3 has 15 residues. CDR3 in DNA: TGTGCCAGCAGCCAAGGGGTAGGGGGCTTGGAGACCCAGTACTTC. Translated, it gives CASSQGVGGLETQYF.

To note about this clone: Distinct nucleotide sequences in the sample also encode this CDR3. The chain combines TRBV7-3 with TRBJ1-4; weak D call: TRBD1 (5 bases). Per germline, CDR1 SGHTA and CDR2 FQGTGA. This CDR3 contains 14 residues. V dropped 5 bases and J dropped 2 bases, with 9 bases sitting between them. The CDR3 protein is CASSAGGTNEKLFF. As DNA, the CDR3 is TGTGCCAGCAGCGCCGGGGGGACTAATGAAAAACTGTTTTTT.

The chain employs TRBV28 and TRBJ2-7, with D perhaps matching TRBD2 (5 bases). The CDR3 length is 15 residues. Germline assignment: CDR1 MDHEN and CDR2 SYDVKM. The germline V and J ends were trimmed by 4 bases and 3 bases, with 16 bases remaining between them. The CDR3 nucleotides are TGTGCCAGCAGTTCACCACACGGAGGAGGCTACGAGCAGTACTTC. Its protein product is CASSSPHGGGYEQYF.

The rearrangement uses TRBV15 and TRBJ1-5, with D unclear. Trimming took off 6 bases at V and 0 bases at J, with 12 bases between the two ends. CDR1 LNHNV and CDR2 YYDKDF come from the germline V gene (reference sequence). CDR3 size: 15 residues. As DNA, the CDR3 is TGTGCCACCAGGGTTACCCGAGGTAGCAATCAGCCCCAGCATTTT. Protein: CATRVTRGSNQPQHF.

This clone was picked up many times. The genes are TRBV28 and TRBJ2-2; 9 bases match TRBD2. Germline V lookup: CDR1 MDHEN, CDR2 SYDVKM. With 6 bases clipped from V and 2 bases from J, the junction kept 7 bases outside the gene matches. This CDR3 spans 16 amino acids. The CDR3 region is CASSPPTSGNTGELFF. The CDR3 bases are TGTGCCAGCAGCCCCCCGACTAGCGGAAACACCGGGGAGCTGTTTTTT.

The chain couples TRBV11-2 to TRBJ2-7, with TRBD1 as a possible D gene (5 bases). CDR3 length: 15 residues. V lost 5 bases and J lost 2, with 16 bases in between. Germline V gene lookup returns CDR1 SGHAT and CDR2 FQNNGV. The CDR3: CASSQGISPTYEQYF. In DNA, the CDR3 is TGTGCCAGCAGCCAGGGCATTTCCCCCACCTACGAGCAGTACTTC.

This chain links TRBV19 with TRBJ1-6, with 12 bases lining up with TRBD1. Germline CDR1 reads LNHDA; CDR2 reads SQIVND (reference sequence). V was pared by 4 bases and J by 9 bases, with 7 bases of the junction left unmatched. The CDR3 is 16 residues long. The CDR3 sequence: CASSSRDRGRGSPLHF. The CDR3 DNA follows: TGTGCCAGTAGTAGCCGGGACAGGGGGCGAGGTTCACCCCTCCACTTT.